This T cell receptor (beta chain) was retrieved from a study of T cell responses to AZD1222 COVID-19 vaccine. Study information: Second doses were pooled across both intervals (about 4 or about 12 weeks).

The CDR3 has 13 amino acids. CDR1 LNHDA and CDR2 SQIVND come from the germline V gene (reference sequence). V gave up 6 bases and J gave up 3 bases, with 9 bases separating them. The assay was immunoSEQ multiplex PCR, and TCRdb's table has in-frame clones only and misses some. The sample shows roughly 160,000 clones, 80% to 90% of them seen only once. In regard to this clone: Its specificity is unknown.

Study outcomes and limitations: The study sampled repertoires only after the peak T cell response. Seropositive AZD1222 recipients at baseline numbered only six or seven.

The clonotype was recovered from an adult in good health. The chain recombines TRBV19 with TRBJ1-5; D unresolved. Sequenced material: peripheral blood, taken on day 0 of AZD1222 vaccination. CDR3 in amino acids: CASRGAYNQPQHF. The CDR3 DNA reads TGTGCCAGTAGAGGTGCCTACAATCAGCCCCAGCATTTT.